The 3 T cell receptor beta chains below come from one sample, sequenced in a study of OX40 agonist ivuxolimab in advanced cancers. Profiled with immunoSEQ multiplex PCR; TCRdb holds only in-frame clones, not every one. The sample yields about 64,000 clones, approximately 79% seen once. The source material was CD4+ or CD8+ T cells sorted from blood, sampled in a trial of the OX40 agonist ivuxolimab. These receptors came from an adult with an advanced solid tumor such as melanoma, head and neck, liver or kidney cancer.

The chain is built from TRBV10-3 and TRBJ1-1, with 7 bases aligning to TRBD1. CDR3 length equals 17 residues. V was clipped by 0 bases and J by 1 base; unmatched bases: 8. The germline V gene encodes CDR1 ENHRY and CDR2 SYGVKD. The chain's CDR3 is CAISESLGGVGNTEAFF. DNA of the CDR3: TGTGCCATCAGTGAGTCGTTAGGGGGCGTAGGGAACACTGAAGCTTTCTTT.

The CDR3 coding sequence is TGTGCTAGTGGTTTGGCGCCAGGGGGAGAGCAGTACTTC. This encodes CASGLAPGGEQYF. The rearrangement joins TRBV12-5 to TRBJ2-7, with 7 bases fitting TRBD1. CDR1 and CDR2 (germline): LGHNT, FRNRAP. J was trimmed by 7 bases and V by 1 base; bases with no gene match: 4. CDR3 length: 13 amino acids. The complete variable domain, with remaining parts taken from reference TRBV12-5 and TRBJ2-7, reads DARVTQTPRHKVTEMGQEVTMRCQPILGHNTVFWYRQTMMQGLELLAYFRNRAPLDDSGMPKDRFSAEMPDATLATLKIQPSEPRDSAVYFCASGLAPGGEQYFGPGTRLTVT.

The chain has TRBV27 and TRBJ1-2, with D hard to call. Trimming took 8 bases from V and 7 from J, leaving 11 bases between them. This CDR3 spans 11 amino acids. Germline assignment: CDR1 MNHEY and CDR2 SMNVEV (reference sequence). The CDR3 region is CASPPISGYTF. The CDR3 nucleotides read TGTGCCAGCCCTCCTATTAGTGGCTACACCTTC.